The 7 T cell receptor beta chains below come from one sample, sequenced in a study of Graves' ophthalmopathy and Graves' hyperthyroidism. RNA transcripts were the source from which TCR beta CDR3 regions were amplified. First-round RT-PCR employed HTBI primers, with a second-round multiplex PCR after it. TCRdb reanalysed the multiplex PCR reads using MiXCR and keeps one entry per CDR3 protein. The sample consists of about 700,000 distinct CDR3 sequences, roughly 40% of them appearing once. Sequenced sample: peripheral blood. The receptors stem from an adult man with Graves' ophthalmopathy.

The chain carries TRBV15 and TRBJ2-2, with 8 nucleotides matching TRBD1. The J segment lost 5 bases and the V segment lost 3 bases, leaving 5 bases of the junction unmatched. This CDR3 has 15 amino acids. Germline V gene sequence: CDR1 LNHNV, CDR2 YYDKDF (reference sequence). CDR3: CATSSRTGITGELFF. CDR3 nucleotide sequence: TGTGCCACCAGCAGCAGGACAGGGATTACCGGGGAGCTGTTTTTT.

This clonotype was counted at least ten times. V and J are TRBV5-1 and TRBJ1-1, with D perhaps matching TRBD1 (6 bases). V was clipped by 1 base and J by 1 base, with 14 bases between them. The CDR3 totals 16 residues. The germline V gene encodes CDR1 SGHRS and CDR2 YFSETQ. CDR3 region: CASSLLGSGANTEAFF. The DNA for the CDR3 is TGCGCCAGCAGCTTGTTAGGTTCGGGGGCGAACACTGAAGCTTTCTTT.

This clonotype was seen ten or more times. V and J are TRBV4-1 and TRBJ1-2, with D tentatively TRBD1 (6 bases). This CDR3 comprises 14 residues. The V end lost 4 bases, the J end lost 4 bases, and 13 bases lay between the germline ends. Germline lookup yields CDR1 MGHRA and CDR2 YSYEKL. The CDR3 protein is CASSRTALAYGYTF. The CDR3 nucleotides are TGCGCCAGCAGCCGGACAGCTCTAGCCTATGGCTACACCTTC.

Many counts were recorded for this clonotype. The J gene is TRBJ2-6, the V gene TRBV5-8; no definite D call. Germline V lookup: CDR1 SGHTS, CDR2 YDEGEE. V was shortened by 0 bases and J by 2 bases, with 6 bases between the two germline ends. This CDR3 is 15 amino acids long. This CDR3 is CASSLERAGANVLTF. For the CDR3, the DNA is TGTGCCAGCAGCTTGGAAAGGGCTGGGGCCAACGTCCTGACTTTC.

This clonotype was seen a few times. The junction departs from germline at one end; a sequencing error may be responsible. The chain links TRBV7-9 to TRBJ2-7, with TRBD1 matching 8 bases. The length of the CDR3 is 14 residues. Germline assignment: CDR1 SEHNR and CDR2 FQNEAQ (reference sequence). The DNA for the CDR3 is TGCGCCAGCAGCTCCCAGGGGGCCTTCTACGAGCAGTACTTC. Amino acids: CASSSQGAFYEQYF.

This clonotype was detected many times. The chain links TRBV7-9 to TRBJ1-1, with TRBD1 matching 7 bases. The CDR3 is made up of 13 amino acids. Losses at the gene ends were 3 bases for V and 3 bases for J; bases not matched to a gene: 1. Germline V gene sequence: CDR1 SEHNR, CDR2 FQNEAQ (reference sequence). CDR3 residues: CASSFGTDTEAFF. Here the CDR3 DNA reads TGTGCCAGCAGCTTCGGGACAGACACTGAAGCTTTCTTT.

This clonotype has a count of ten or more. The rearrangement joins TRBV7-9 to TRBJ2-2; D may correspond to TRBD1 or TRBD2 (5 bases each). This CDR3 comprises 13 residues. Looked up from germline, CDR1 is SEHNR and CDR2 is FQNEAQ (reference sequence). V lost 2 bases, J lost 6 bases, and 7 bases lay in between. The CDR3 protein is CASSLTGPGELFF. The CDR3 region has the DNA TGTGCCAGCAGCTTAACGGGGCCCGGGGAGCTGTTTTTT.